The rows below give T cell receptor beta chains drawn from one sample of a study of identical twins. TCRdb re-called the 5' RACE reads through MiXCR, storing one row per CDR3 protein. The repertoire holds roughly 250,000 distinct CDR3 sequences, with about 7% as singletons. Separately, the same data were catalogued under a study of yellow fever vaccine responses in identical twins.

The sequencing input was memory (CD45RO+) T cells sorted from blood. The source is a young woman in good health. Both conserved end residues are part of each CDR3. The D gene is left open where the match is weak. Size is stated for part of the rows, as once, few or many counts, or as a class when the clone is expanded.

V gene: TRBV20-1; D gene: TRBD2; clone size: many; J gene: TRBJ2-1; CDR3 protein: CSAKLAGVNNEQFF; CDR3 DNA: TGCAGTGCCAAACTAGCGGGGGTCAACAATGAGCAGTTCTTC
V gene: TRBV5-6; D gene: -; clone size: many; J gene: TRBJ1-3; CDR3 protein: CASSLYADSGNTIYF; CDR3 DNA: TGTGCCAGCAGCTTGTATGCAGACTCTGGAAACACCATATATTTT
V gene: TRBV12-3/TRBV12-4; D gene: -; clone size: many; J gene: TRBJ1-5; CDR3 protein: CASSLDSISSNQPQHF; CDR3 DNA: TGTGCCAGCAGTTTGGACAGCATATCAAGCAATCAGCCCCAGCATTTT
V gene: TRBV20-1; D gene: TRBD2; clone size: many; J gene: TRBJ2-1; CDR3 protein: CSAPRLAGANNEQFF; CDR3 DNA: TGCAGTGCCCCCAGGCTAGCGGGGGCTAACAATGAGCAGTTCTTC
V gene: TRBV3-1; D gene: TRBD2; clone size: few; J gene: TRBJ2-7; CDR3 protein: CASSQDLLAGIYEQYF; CDR3 DNA: TGTGCCAGCAGCCAAGATTTGCTAGCGGGTATCTACGAGCAGTACTTC
V gene: TRBV10-3; D gene: TRBD2; clone size: many; J gene: TRBJ2-1; CDR3 protein: CAISAGTSGYNEQFF; CDR3 DNA: TGTGCCATCAGTGCCGGGACTAGCGGTTACAATGAGCAGTTCTTC
V gene: TRBV6-2/TRBV6-3; D gene: -; clone size: -; J gene: TRBJ2-2; CDR3 protein: CASSYSTTVMGTGELFF; CDR3 DNA: TGTGCCAGCAGTTACTCGACGACAGTAATGGGGACCGGGGAGCTGTTTTTT
V gene: TRBV6-2/TRBV6-3; D gene: TRBD2; clone size: -; J gene: TRBJ2-1; CDR3 protein: CASSSASGTSGGPRPRSYNEQFF; CDR3 DNA: TGTGCCAGCAGTTCTGCGAGCGGGACTAGCGGGGGGCCGCGCCCCCGGTCCTACAATGAGCAGTTCTTC
V gene: TRBV20-1; D gene: TRBD2; clone size: -; J gene: TRBJ2-3; CDR3 protein: CSARGPGLEVDTQYF; CDR3 DNA: TGCAGTGCTAGAGGTCCGGGACTAGAGGTTGATACGCAGTATTTT
V gene: TRBV5-1; D gene: -; clone size: many; J gene: TRBJ1-5; CDR3 protein: CASSLSGPGQPQHF; CDR3 DNA: TGCGCCAGCAGCTTGTCTGGGCCAGGTCAGCCCCAGCATTTT
V gene: TRBV11-2; D gene: -; clone size: many; J gene: TRBJ1-5; CDR3 protein: CASSATGRRDQPQHF; CDR3 DNA: TGTGCCAGCAGCGCCACAGGGAGGAGGGATCAGCCCCAGCATTTT
V gene: TRBV7-9; D gene: -; clone size: few; J gene: TRBJ2-1; CDR3 protein: CASNQGSSYNEQFF; CDR3 DNA: TGTGCCAGCAACCAGGGGAGCTCCTACAATGAGCAGTTCTTC
V gene: TRBV29-1; D gene: TRBD1; clone size: -; J gene: TRBJ1-2; CDR3 protein: CSVGPSTGDWNTF; CDR3 DNA: TGCAGCGTGGGCCCTTCTACAGGGGATTGGAACACCTTC
V gene: TRBV7-9; D gene: -; clone size: -; J gene: TRBJ2-6; CDR3 protein: CASSLVVGSGANVLTF; CDR3 DNA: TGTGCCAGCAGCTTAGTCGTGGGGTCTGGGGCCAACGTCCTGACTTTC
V gene: TRBV7-9; D gene: TRBD1; clone size: -; J gene: TRBJ2-5; CDR3 protein: CASSLGQGRGETQYF; CDR3 DNA: TGTGCCAGCAGCTTAGGACAGGGCCGAGGAGAGACCCAGTACTTC
V gene: TRBV5-1; D gene: -; clone size: medium-sized; J gene: TRBJ2-7; CDR3 protein: CASNPRGHSYEQYF; CDR3 DNA: TGCGCCAGCAATCCCAGGGGCCACTCCTACGAGCAGTACTTC
V gene: TRBV15; D gene: -; clone size: many; J gene: TRBJ1-2; CDR3 protein: CATSTVDYGYTF; CDR3 DNA: TGTGCCACCAGCACAGTGGACTATGGCTACACCTTC
V gene: TRBV20-1; D gene: TRBD1; clone size: few; J gene: TRBJ1-5; CDR3 protein: CSARSGQGESQPQHF; CDR3 DNA: TGCAGTGCTAGGTCCGGACAGGGTGAGAGTCAGCCCCAGCATTTT
V gene: TRBV19; D gene: TRBD2; clone size: few; J gene: TRBJ2-1; CDR3 protein: CASSIESGRLAGGNNEQFF; CDR3 DNA: TGTGCCAGTAGTATAGAGAGTGGGAGACTAGCGGGAGGGAACAATGAGCAGTTCTTC
V gene: TRBV27; D gene: TRBD2; clone size: -; J gene: TRBJ2-7; CDR3 protein: CASSQNKGLAGGDEQYF; CDR3 DNA: TGTGCCAGCAGTCAAAACAAAGGACTAGCGGGAGGGGACGAGCAGTACTTC
V gene: TRBV11-3; D gene: TRBD1; clone size: few; J gene: TRBJ2-3; CDR3 protein: CASSSGTGGWGTDTQYF; CDR3 DNA: TGTGCCAGCAGCTCAGGGACAGGGGGCTGGGGCACAGATACGCAGTATTTT
V gene: TRBV3-1; D gene: -; clone size: few; J gene: TRBJ2-2; CDR3 protein: CASSQEIGELFF; CDR3 DNA: TGTGCCAGCAGCCAAGAAATCGGGGAGCTGTTTTTT
V gene: TRBV20-1; D gene: TRBD1; clone size: -; J gene: TRBJ2-7; CDR3 protein: CSARDIEGQGYEQYF; CDR3 DNA: TGCAGTGCTAGAGATATCGAGGGACAGGGCTACGAGCAGTACTTC
V gene: TRBV6-1; D gene: -; clone size: few; J gene: TRBJ1-6; CDR3 protein: CASRPGTLDNSPLHF; CDR3 DNA: TGTGCCAGCAGGCCCGGGACACTTGATAATTCACCCCTCCACTTT
V gene: TRBV6-1; D gene: TRBD1; clone size: -; J gene: TRBJ1-1; CDR3 protein: CASSPKDRRNTEAFF; CDR3 DNA: TGTGCCAGCAGCCCCAAGGACAGGCGGAACACTGAAGCTTTCTTT
V gene: TRBV14; D gene: -; clone size: many; J gene: TRBJ2-7; CDR3 protein: CASSQTVTSFYEQYF; CDR3 DNA: TGTGCCAGCAGCCAGACGGTTACTAGCTTCTACGAGCAGTACTTC
V gene: TRBV7-6; D gene: -; clone size: many; J gene: TRBJ2-2; CDR3 protein: CASSYTNTGELFF; CDR3 DNA: TGTGCCAGCAGTTACACCAACACCGGGGAGCTGTTTTTT
V gene: TRBV5-6; D gene: TRBD2; clone size: -; J gene: TRBJ2-2; CDR3 protein: CASSPGGGGPANTGELFF; CDR3 DNA: TGTGCCAGCAGCCCGGGCGGGGGAGGCCCCGCGAACACCGGGGAGCTGTTTTTT
V gene: TRBV7-9; D gene: -; clone size: many; J gene: TRBJ2-2; CDR3 protein: CASSHSTGELFF; CDR3 DNA: TGTGCCAGCAGTCACTCGACCGGGGAGCTGTTTTTT
V gene: TRBV18; D gene: -; clone size: -; J gene: TRBJ2-7; CDR3 protein: CASSPSANSYEQYF; CDR3 DNA: TGTGCCAGCTCACCTAGCGCCAACTCCTACGAGCAGTACTTC
V gene: TRBV20-1; D gene: TRBD2; clone size: many; J gene: TRBJ2-2; CDR3 protein: CSARDIGLAGDTGELFF; CDR3 DNA: TGCAGTGCTAGAGATATCGGACTAGCGGGGGACACCGGGGAGCTGTTTTTT
V gene: TRBV20-1; D gene: TRBD2; clone size: -; J gene: TRBJ2-4; CDR3 protein: CSASVSASGFKNIQYF; CDR3 DNA: TGCAGTGCTAGTGTATCAGCTAGCGGGTTTAAAAACATTCAGTACTTC
V gene: TRBV7-2; D gene: -; clone size: many; J gene: TRBJ2-1; CDR3 protein: CASSLFQGGYNEQFF; CDR3 DNA: TGTGCCAGCAGCTTATTCCAGGGGGGGTACAATGAGCAGTTCTTC
V gene: TRBV7-2; D gene: TRBD1; clone size: -; J gene: TRBJ1-2; CDR3 protein: CASSLGLGGNDYGYTF; CDR3 DNA: TGTGCCAGCAGCTTAGGGCTAGGGGGCAATGACTATGGCTACACCTTC
V gene: TRBV11-2; D gene: -; clone size: many; J gene: TRBJ2-2; CDR3 protein: CASSLEIWNTGELFF; CDR3 DNA: TGTGCCAGCAGCTTAGAAATTTGGAACACCGGGGAGCTGTTTTTT
V gene: TRBV25-1; D gene: TRBD1; clone size: many; J gene: TRBJ1-1; CDR3 protein: CASSDRGTGDEAFF; CDR3 DNA: TGTGCCAGCAGTGACCGAGGGACAGGGGATGAAGCTTTCTTT
V gene: TRBV9; D gene: TRBD2; clone size: many; J gene: TRBJ2-3; CDR3 protein: CASSAGGLAGTDTQYF; CDR3 DNA: TGTGCCAGCAGCGCGGGGGGACTAGCTGGCACAGATACGCAGTATTTT
V gene: TRBV7-8; D gene: TRBD2; clone size: few; J gene: TRBJ2-1; CDR3 protein: CASSLGTSGGLNEQFF; CDR3 DNA: TGTGCCAGCAGCTTAGGGACTAGCGGCGGTTTGAATGAGCAGTTCTTC
V gene: TRBV3-1; D gene: TRBD1; clone size: -; J gene: TRBJ2-1; CDR3 protein: CASSRDRVDYNEQFF; CDR3 DNA: TGTGCCAGCAGCCGAGACAGGGTGGACTACAATGAGCAGTTCTTC
V gene: TRBV4-2; D gene: TRBD2; clone size: few; J gene: TRBJ2-1; CDR3 protein: CASSQELAGGYGEQFF; CDR3 DNA: TGTGCCAGCAGCCAAGAACTGGCGGGAGGGTATGGTGAGCAGTTCTTC
V gene: TRBV6-6; D gene: -; clone size: many; J gene: TRBJ1-5; CDR3 protein: CASSYGLNQPQHF; CDR3 DNA: TGTGCCAGCAGTTACGGGCTGAATCAGCCCCAGCATTTT
V gene: TRBV12-3/TRBV12-4; D gene: -; clone size: few; J gene: TRBJ1-4; CDR3 protein: CASRPRTSNEKLFF; CDR3 DNA: TGTGCCAGCAGACCCCGGACCTCTAATGAAAAACTGTTTTTT
V gene: TRBV15; D gene: -; clone size: few; J gene: TRBJ2-3; CDR3 protein: CATSSPTGGRITDTQYF; CDR3 DNA: TGTGCCACCAGCAGCCCCACCGGGGGTCGTATCACAGATACGCAGTATTTT
V gene: TRBV4-1; D gene: TRBD1; clone size: many; J gene: TRBJ2-7; CDR3 protein: CASSQTGGSYEQYF; CDR3 DNA: TGCGCCAGCAGCCAGACAGGGGGGTCCTACGAGCAGTACTTC
V gene: TRBV11-2; D gene: TRBD1; clone size: -; J gene: TRBJ2-6; CDR3 protein: CASRTQGMPGANVLTF; CDR3 DNA: TGTGCCAGCAGAACACAGGGGATGCCTGGGGCCAACGTCCTGACTTTC
V gene: TRBV4-1; D gene: -; clone size: -; J gene: TRBJ2-2; CDR3 protein: CASSVPGTGELFF; CDR3 DNA: TGCGCCAGCAGCGTTCCGGGCACCGGGGAGCTGTTTTTT
V gene: TRBV5-5; D gene: -; clone size: -; J gene: TRBJ1-5; CDR3 protein: CASSPGQTISNQPQHF; CDR3 DNA: TGTGCCAGCAGTCCCGGACAGACCATTAGCAATCAGCCCCAGCATTTT
V gene: TRBV11-2; D gene: TRBD2; clone size: many; J gene: TRBJ2-7; CDR3 protein: CASSLIGLADSSYEQYF; CDR3 DNA: TGTGCCAGCAGCTTAATCGGACTAGCGGATTCCTCCTACGAGCAGTACTTC
V gene: TRBV18; D gene: TRBD2; clone size: few; J gene: TRBJ2-1; CDR3 protein: CASSQAGGAYGEQFF; CDR3 DNA: TGTGCCAGCTCCCAAGCGGGAGGGGCCTACGGTGAGCAGTTCTTC
V gene: TRBV20-1; D gene: -; clone size: -; J gene: TRBJ2-3; CDR3 protein: CSGGNTDTQYF; CDR3 DNA: TGCAGTGGTGGGAACACAGATACGCAGTATTTT
V gene: TRBV11-2; D gene: -; clone size: few; J gene: TRBJ2-5; CDR3 protein: CASSLAPHNQETQYF; CDR3 DNA: TGTGCCAGCAGCTTAGCACCGCACAATCAAGAGACCCAGTACTTC
V gene: TRBV6-5; D gene: TRBD2; clone size: -; J gene: TRBJ2-5; CDR3 protein: CASSYSGRHLEETQYF; CDR3 DNA: TGTGCCAGCAGTTACAGCGGGAGGCACCTAGAAGAGACCCAGTACTTC
V gene: TRBV6-5; D gene: -; clone size: many; J gene: TRBJ1-1; CDR3 protein: CASRGKGTEAFF; CDR3 DNA: TGTGCCAGCAGGGGGAAAGGCACTGAAGCTTTCTTT